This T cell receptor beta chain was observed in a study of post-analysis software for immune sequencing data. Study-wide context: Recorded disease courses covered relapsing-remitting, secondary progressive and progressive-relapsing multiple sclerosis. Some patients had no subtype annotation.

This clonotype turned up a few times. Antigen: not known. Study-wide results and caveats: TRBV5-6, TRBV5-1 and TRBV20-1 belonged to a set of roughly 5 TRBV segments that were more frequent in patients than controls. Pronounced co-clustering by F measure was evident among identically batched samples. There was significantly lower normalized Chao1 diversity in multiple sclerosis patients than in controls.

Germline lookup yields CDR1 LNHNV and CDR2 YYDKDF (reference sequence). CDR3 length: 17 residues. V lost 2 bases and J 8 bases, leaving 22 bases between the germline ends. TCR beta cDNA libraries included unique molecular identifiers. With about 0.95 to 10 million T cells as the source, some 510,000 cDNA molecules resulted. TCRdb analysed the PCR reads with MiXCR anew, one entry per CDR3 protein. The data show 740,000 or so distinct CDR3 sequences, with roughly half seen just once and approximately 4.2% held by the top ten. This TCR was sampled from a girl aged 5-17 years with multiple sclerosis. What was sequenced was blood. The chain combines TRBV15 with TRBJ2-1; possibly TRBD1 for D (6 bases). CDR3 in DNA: TGTGCCACCAGCAGAACCCCCGGGACACAAAGGTCCCATGAGCAGTTCTTC. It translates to CATSRTPGTQRSHEQFF.